This T cell receptor beta chain was recovered during a study of metastatic and nonmetastatic thyroid tumors. Findings of the study overall: TCR beta diversity was reportedly significantly higher in malignant thyroid tumors than benign nodules, in blood and tumor.

This clone appeared many times. Its antigen is currently unknown. TCRdb re-analyzed the PCR reads through MiXCR. The sample yields 23,000 or so clones, roughly 19% seen once. Every patient was untreated before thyroid surgery. Sequenced material: blood. The sequence derives from a male donor with papillary thyroid cancer or a benign thyroid nodule (not recorded which). Some clones in this sample may be carry-over from other donors' samples.

In DNA form, the CDR3 reads TGTGCCAGCCAGACAGGGTTTGGAAACACCATATATTTT. This sequence encodes CASQTGFGNTIYF. The gene calls are TRBV19 and TRBJ1-3, with 7 bases lining up with TRBD1. CDR1 and CDR2 from the germline V gene are LNHDA and SQIVND (reference sequence). With V trimmed by 9 bases and J by 3 bases, 5 bases remained unmatched. The CDR3 length is 13 residues.